The 29 T cell receptor beta chains given below trace back to one sample, sequenced in a study of T cell repertoires in aging, cancer and after chemotherapy. TCR beta rearrangements were amplified from peripheral blood genomic DNA. Rearranged V-D-J TRB sequences were amplified with a mixed TRB-A/B primer pool. TCRdb ran MiXCR on the multiplex PCR reads and lists one entry per CDR3 protein. The table includes 2,300 or so distinct CDR3 sequences, about 62% detected once. What was sequenced was blood. Receptor source: a human donor with a solid tumor.

This chain uses TRBV7-3 with TRBJ2-1; TRBD2 is a possible D gene (6 bases). The ends were cut back, 2 bases at V and 9 bases at J, with 14 bases in the middle. The length of the CDR3 is 14 residues. Germline V gene lookup returns CDR1 SGHTA and CDR2 FQGTGA. CDR3 nucleotide sequence: TGTGCCAGCAGCTTATTGGGGGGAATTGGTGAGCAGTTCTTC. Translating gives CASSLLGGIGEQFF.

The rearrangement links TRBV30 to TRBJ1-1; the D gene is possibly TRBD1 (5 bases). V lost 2 bases, J lost 0 bases, and 7 bases lay in between. The CDR3 has 13 amino acids. Germline V gives CDR1 GTSNPN, CDR2 SVGIG (reference sequence). This chain's CDR3 is CAWSTGLNTEAFF. The CDR3, as DNA: TGTGCCTGGAGTACAGGACTGAACACTGAAGCTTTCTTT.

This clonotype was detected a few times. The rearrangement uses TRBV6-5 and TRBJ1-1; D is unresolved. Per the germline V gene, CDR1 is MNHEY and CDR2 is SVGAGI. The CDR3 extends over 11 amino acids. Between the trimmed V and J ends, which lost 6 bases and 4 bases, there was a span of 6 bases. The CDR3 DNA is TGTGCCAGCAGGGGTCGCACTGAAGCTTTCTTT. Its translation: CASRGRTEAFF.

This chain uses TRBV6-1 with TRBJ2-1, with TRBD2 matching 11 bases. Germline CDR1 is MNHNS and CDR2 is SASEGT. V was clipped by 5 bases and J by 6 bases; unmatched bases: 6. This CDR3 is built from 15 residues. The DNA of the CDR3 is TGTGCCAGCAGTTTAGCGGGAGGGACGGGCAATGAGCAGTTCTTC. This translates into CASSLAGGTGNEQFF.

The V gene is TRBV6-1, the J gene TRBJ2-1; unclear D gene. Germline values: CDR1 MNHNS, CDR2 SASEGT. CDR3 length: 12 residues. V was pared by 8 bases and J by 3 bases, with 8 bases between. The CDR3 reads CASGLLYNEQFF. The CDR3 DNA reads as TGTGCCAGCGGCTTACTCTACAATGAGCAGTTCTTC.

The rearrangement uses TRBV19 and TRBJ1-2, with a possible D match to TRBD1 (5 bases). The CDR3 length is 13 residues. Trimming pared 2 bases from V and 4 bases from J, leaving 8 bases between. Germline V gives CDR1 LNHDA, CDR2 SQIVND (reference sequence). CDR3 in DNA: TGTGCCAGTAGTATAAGTACAGGCTATGGCTACACCTTC. Its protein product is CASSISTGYGYTF. Drawing the rest from reference TRBV19 and TRBJ1-2, the complete variable domain is DGGITQSPKYLFRKEGQNVTLSCEQNLNHDAMYWYRQDPGQGLRLIYYSQIVNDFQKGDIAEGYSVSREKKESFPLTVTSAQKNPTAFYLCASSISTGYGYTFGSGTRLTVV.

This clonotype was picked up a small number of times. CDR3 in amino acids: CASRRTSRHYEQYF. As DNA, the CDR3 is TGTGCCAGCAGGCGGACATCCAGGCACTACGAGCAGTACTTC. V and J are TRBV6-1 and TRBJ2-7, with D possibly matching TRBD1 (5 bases). The V end was cut by 6 bases, the J end by 3 bases, with 15 bases between. Germline V gives CDR1 MNHNS, CDR2 SASEGT. The CDR3 sequence is 14 residues long.

This clonotype was seen a few times. V and J are TRBV6-1 and TRBJ2-7, with D perhaps given as TRBD1 or TRBD2 (5 bases each). The CDR3 is 14 amino acids. Trimming took off 5 bases at V and 2 bases at J, with 13 bases between the two ends. Germline V lookup: CDR1 MNHNS, CDR2 SASEGT. CDR3: CASSSRGSAYEQYF. The CDR3 DNA sequence: TGTGCCAGCAGTTCGAGGGGATCTGCCTACGAGCAGTACTTC.

The chain carries TRBV6-6 and TRBJ2-6, with no clear D. V was pared by 2 bases and J by 0 bases, with 2 bases between. Germline V gene data show CDR1 as MNHNY and CDR2 as SVGAGI (reference sequence). The CDR3 has 14 amino acids. The CDR3 region is CASSYGSGANVLTF. The CDR3 region has the DNA TGTGCCAGCAGTTACGGCTCTGGGGCCAACGTCCTGACTTTC.

This clonotype is labeled hyperexpanded. The CDR3 coding sequence is TGCGCCAGCAGCCAAGATCTCCTTACTGGGGACAGCTTATTCTCTGGGGCCAACGTCCTGACTTTC. It encodes CASSQDLLTGDSLFSGANVLTF. V and J are TRBV4-3 and TRBJ2-6; TRBD1 matches at 7 bases. The CDR3 has 22 amino acids. In germline, CDR1 is LGHNA, CDR2 YSLEER. V trimming: 0 bases; J trimming: 0 bases; junction bases outside the gene matches: 17.

For this clonotype: An end of the junction differs from the germline gene, which may be a read error. The genes are TRBV11-3 and TRBJ2-2; 7 bases map to TRBD1. The CDR3 is 16 residues long. Germline values: CDR1 SGHNT, CDR2 YENEEA. The CDR3 reads CVSSPETGSNTGELFF. The CDR3 coding sequence is TGTGTCAGCAGCCCAGAGACAGGGTCGAACACCGGGGAGCTGTTTTTT.

The chain combines TRBV20-1 with TRBJ2-7; unclear D gene. Trimming took 0 bases from V and 0 from J, leaving 12 bases between them. The CDR3 has 15 residues. From germline, CDR1 is DFQATT and CDR2 SNEGSKA (reference sequence). In DNA, the CDR3 is TGCAGTGCTAGAGATCCCGGCGGAAACTCCTACGAGCAGTACTTC. Translating gives CSARDPGGNSYEQYF.

The chain is built from TRBV27 and TRBJ2-7; D might be TRBD1 (6 bases). The V and J ends lost 6 bases and 13 bases respectively, with 19 bases between them. The germline V gene encodes CDR1 MNHEY and CDR2 SMNVEV (reference sequence). The CDR3 covers 12 residues. The CDR3 nucleotides read TGTGCCAGCAGCTGGCAGGCAGGACAGCTTTACTTC. As protein: CASSWQAGQLYF.

The CDR3 DNA reads as TGTGCCTGGAGTGGGGGGGTAGGCGAGCAGTTCTTC. Protein product: CAWSGGVGEQFF. The genes are TRBV30 and TRBJ2-7, with D tentatively TRBD2 (6 bases). The J call may be faulty, since TRBJ2-1 better matches the DNA end. Germline V gene data show CDR1 as GTSNPN and CDR2 as SVGIG (reference sequence). The CDR3 has 12 amino acids.

This clonotype showed up just once. Mismatch with germline at one junction end may stem from a read error. The V call is TRBV19, the J call TRBJ1-1; TRBD1 is a possible D gene (6 bases). CDR1 LNHDA and CDR2 SQIVND come from the germline V gene (reference sequence). CDR3 size: 16 residues. The CDR3 reads CASIITTRGSNTEAFF. The CDR3 region has the DNA TGTGCCAGTATTATAACCACCAGGGGATCGAACACTGAAGCTTTCTTT.

This chain joins TRBV6-1 and TRBJ2-1, with no clear D. V lost 0 bases and J 9 bases, leaving 6 bases between the germline ends. CDR1 MNHNS and CDR2 SASEGT come from the germline V gene. CDR3 size: 12 residues. CDR3 sequence reads: CASSEARTEQFF. The CDR3 DNA reads as TGTGCCAGCAGTGAAGCTAGAACTGAGCAGTTCTTC.

V usage is TRBV5-4 and J usage is TRBJ2-7, with a weak D call TRBD1 (6 bases). V was shortened by 5 bases and J by 2 bases, with 11 bases between the two germline ends. The CDR3 has 13 residues. Per germline, CDR1 SGHNT and CDR2 YYREEE (reference sequence). Here the CDR3 DNA reads TGTGCCAGCAGGCCACAGGGCGCCTACGAGCAGTACTTC. Amino acids: CASRPQGAYEQYF.

Regarding this clonotype: Its ends do not fully match the called genes, so a read error is possible. Here the CDR3 reads CSARTGLADSIAF. The CDR3 DNA reads TGCAGTGCTAGAACGGGACTAGCGGACAGCATTGCCTTC. V gene TRBV20-1 combines with J gene TRBJ2-1; 11 nucleotides match TRBD2. Germline V gene sequence: CDR1 DFQATT, CDR2 SNEGSKA (reference sequence). This CDR3 is 13 amino acids long.

The V and J genes are TRBV19 and TRBJ2-3; D is uncertain. The germline V gene has CDR1 LNHDA and CDR2 SQIVND (reference sequence). The CDR3 is 14 amino acids. Trimming stripped 4 bases from V and 3 bases from J, with 11 bases between. The CDR3 DNA reads as TGTGCCAGTAGTACCGGACCAGAAACAGATACGCAGTATTTT. Protein: CASSTGPETDTQYF.

The CDR3 protein is CASSIFGQANTEAFF. The CDR3 DNA reads as TGTGCCAGTAGTATTTTTGGGCAGGCCAACACTGAAGCTTTCTTT. V and J are TRBV19 and TRBJ1-1; no firm D call. The V end was cut by 3 bases, the J end by 2 bases, with 13 bases between. In germline, CDR1 is LNHDA, CDR2 SQIVND (reference sequence). The CDR3 has 15 amino acids.

The chain has TRBV20-1 and TRBJ2-7; 9 positions match TRBD1. Germline values: CDR1 DFQATT, CDR2 SNEGSKA (reference sequence). The CDR3 has 13 residues. J was trimmed by 3 bases and V by 6 bases; bases with no gene match: 6. DNA for the CDR3: TGCAGTGCCTTGGGACAGGGTGGCTACGAGCAGTACTTC. Amino acid sequence: CSALGQGGYEQYF.

This clonotype was observed a single time. The rearrangement uses TRBV11-2 and TRBJ2-2, with a possible D match to TRBD2 (6 bases). V gave up 3 bases and J gave up 1 base, with 6 bases separating them. The CDR3 runs to 14 residues. Per germline, CDR1 SGHAT and CDR2 FQNNGV. The CDR3 nucleotides are TGTGCCAGCAGCTTGGGGGGGAACACCGGGGAGCTGTTTTTT. This codes for CASSLGGNTGELFF.

This chain links TRBV28 with TRBJ1-2, with a possible D match to TRBD1 (5 bases). This CDR3 is built from 13 residues. Trimming stripped 3 bases from V and 3 bases from J, with 8 bases between. Germline CDR1 MDHEN, CDR2 SYDVKM. The CDR3 sequence: CASSLVRDYGYTF. The CDR3 DNA sequence: TGTGCCAGCAGTTTGGTCAGGGACTATGGCTACACCTTC.

This clonotype has a handful of counts. The chain uses TRBV20-1 and TRBJ1-5; D ambiguous. CDR3 length: 16 residues. From germline, CDR1 is DFQATT and CDR2 SNEGSKA (reference sequence). Trimming stripped 6 bases from V and 0 bases from J, with 18 bases between. The CDR3 coding sequence is TGCAGTGCCCTCTCCCCTGGGTCTTTTAGCAATCAGCCCCAGCATTTT. It yields the protein CSALSPGSFSNQPQHF.

This sequence joins TRBV18 and TRBJ1-5; D may be TRBD1 (6 bases). V gave up 3 bases and J gave up 3 bases, with 9 bases separating them. The V gene's germline CDR1 is KGHSH and CDR2 LQKENI. The CDR3 has 14 amino acids. For the CDR3, the DNA is TGTGCCAGCTCACCTTCAGGGGACAATCAGCCCCAGCATTTT. Its translation: CASSPSGDNQPQHF. Based on the CDR3 plus reference TRBV18 and TRBJ1-5, the full variable domain is NAGVMQNPRHLVRRRGQEARLRCSPMKGHSHVYWYRQLPEEGLKFMVYLQKENIIDESGMPKERFSAEFPKEGPSILRIQQVVRGDSAAYFCASSPSGDNQPQHFGDGTRLSIL.

The gene calls are TRBV11-2 and TRBJ2-3, with D perhaps matching TRBD2 (6 bases). The CDR3 consists of 15 residues. The V gene lost 6 bases and the J gene lost 2 bases, with 15 bases spanning the gap. Germline CDR1 reads SGHAT; CDR2 reads FQNNGV. The CDR3 DNA reads as TGTGCCAGCAGTCCTGTGGGGGGTGTCACAGATACGCAGTATTTT. The encoded protein is CASSPVGGVTDTQYF. Filled out from reference TRBV11-2 and TRBJ2-3, the complete variable domain reads EAGVAQSPRYKIIEKRQSVAFWCNPISGHATLYWYQQILGQGPKLLIQFQNNGVVDDSQLPKDRFSAERLKGVDSTLKIQPAKLEDSAVYLCASSPVGGVTDTQYFGPGTRLTVL.

This chain joins TRBV7-9 and TRBJ2-7, with TRBD2 identical over 9 bases. The V gene end was trimmed by 1 base and the J gene end by 4 bases; junction bases not matched to a gene: 5. The CDR3 runs 15 residues. CDR1 SEHNR and CDR2 FQNEAQ come from the germline V gene (reference sequence). The CDR3 reads CASSLGGLASYEQYF. Here the CDR3 DNA reads TGTGCCAGCAGCTTAGGGGGACTAGCTTCATACGAGCAGTACTTC.

This clonotype has a handful of counts. V is TRBV20-1 and J is TRBJ1-1; no clear D. CDR1 is DFQATT and CDR2 is SNEGSKA in the germline V gene (reference sequence). V was trimmed by 3 bases and J by 11 bases, leaving 19 bases between them. This CDR3 contains 13 residues. CDR3 coding DNA: TGCAGTGCTAGTGGCGACGGCGGTGTTGGCGCTTTCTTT. Translating it yields CSASGDGGVGAFF.

The chain is built from TRBV7-3 and TRBJ2-2, with D possibly matching TRBD1 (5 bases). The CDR3 contains 15 residues. Germline values: CDR1 SGHTA, CDR2 FQGTGA. Trimming shortened V by 1 base and J by 8 bases, and 14 bases separated the two germline ends. CDR3 nucleotides: TGTGCCAGCAGCTTAAGCTGGGGCCCGGAGGGGGAGCTGTTTTTT. Its protein is CASSLSWGPEGELFF.